This T cell receptor beta chain was identified during a study of early T cells in non-severe SARS-CoV-2 infection. Separate cDNA molecules each had unique molecular identifiers attached to them. TCRdb processed the 5' RACE reads anew with MiXCR; each CDR3 protein has one entry. The sample gives about 56,000 distinct CDR3 sequences, less than 15% of which show up once; 4.1% is in the top ten. Concerning this clonotype: The antigen is undetermined.

Study-wide findings and caveats: Matches to VDJdb favored anti-spike CD8 responses and missed private and CD4 specificities.

Trimming removed 5 bases at V and 2 bases at J, with 12 bases between. Germline CDR1 MNHEY, CDR2 SVGAGI. The CDR3 is 14 amino acids. The chain joins TRBV6-5 to TRBJ1-1, with D possibly matching TRBD1 (6 bases). The sequence was collected from an adult who was a healthcare worker with PCR-confirmed SARS-CoV-2 infection or an uninfected control (not recorded which). The sample here was whole blood, taken at baseline. CDR3: CASSQGRLNTEAFF. Here the CDR3 DNA reads TGTGCCAGCAGTCAGGGGAGGCTAAACACTGAAGCTTTCTTT.